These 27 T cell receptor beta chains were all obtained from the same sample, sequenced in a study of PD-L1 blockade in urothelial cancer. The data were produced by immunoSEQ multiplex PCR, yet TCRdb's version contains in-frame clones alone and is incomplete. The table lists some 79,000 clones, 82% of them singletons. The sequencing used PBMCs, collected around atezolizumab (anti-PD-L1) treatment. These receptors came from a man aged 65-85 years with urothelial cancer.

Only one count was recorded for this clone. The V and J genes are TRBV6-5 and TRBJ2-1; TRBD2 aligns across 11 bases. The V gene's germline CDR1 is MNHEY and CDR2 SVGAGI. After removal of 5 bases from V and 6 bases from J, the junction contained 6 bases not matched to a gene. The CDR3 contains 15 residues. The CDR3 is CASSLLAGARNEQFF. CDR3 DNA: TGTGCCAGCAGTCTACTAGCGGGGGCTCGCAATGAGCAGTTCTTC.

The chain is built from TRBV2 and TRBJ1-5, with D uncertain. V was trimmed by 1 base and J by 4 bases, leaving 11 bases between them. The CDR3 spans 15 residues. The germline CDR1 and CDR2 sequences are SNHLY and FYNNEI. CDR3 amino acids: CASSEGGGMNQPQHF. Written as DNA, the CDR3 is TGTGCCAGCAGTGAAGGAGGAGGTATGAATCAGCCCCAGCATTTT.

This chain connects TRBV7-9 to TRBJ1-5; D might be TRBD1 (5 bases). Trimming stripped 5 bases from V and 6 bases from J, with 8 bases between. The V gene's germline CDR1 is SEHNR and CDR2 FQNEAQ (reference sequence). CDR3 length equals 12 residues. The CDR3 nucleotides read TGTGCCAGCAGCAGAGACAGTCAGCCCCAGCATTTT. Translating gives CASSRDSQPQHF.

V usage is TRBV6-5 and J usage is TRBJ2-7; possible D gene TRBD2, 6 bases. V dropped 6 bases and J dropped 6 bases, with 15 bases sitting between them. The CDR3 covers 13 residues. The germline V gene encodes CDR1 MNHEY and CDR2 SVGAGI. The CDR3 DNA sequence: TGTGCCAGCAGCCGGCCGGAGGGGAGCGAGCAGTACTTC. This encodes CASSRPEGSEQYF.

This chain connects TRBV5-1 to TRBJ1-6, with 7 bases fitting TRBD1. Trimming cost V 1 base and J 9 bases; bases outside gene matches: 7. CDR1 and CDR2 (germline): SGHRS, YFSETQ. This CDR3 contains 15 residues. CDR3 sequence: CASSLKGQGGSPLHF. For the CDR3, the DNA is TGCGCCAGCAGCTTGAAGGGTCAGGGGGGTTCACCCCTCCACTTT.

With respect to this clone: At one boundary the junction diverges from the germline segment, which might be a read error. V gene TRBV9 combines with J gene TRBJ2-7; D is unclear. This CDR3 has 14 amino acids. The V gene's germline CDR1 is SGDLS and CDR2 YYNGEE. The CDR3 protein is CAGSVGPTGYEQYF. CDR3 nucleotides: TGTGCCGGCAGCGTAGGGCCAACGGGCTACGAGCAGTACTTC. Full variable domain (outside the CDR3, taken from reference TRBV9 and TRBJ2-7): DSGVTQTPKHLITATGQRVTLRCSPRSGDLSVYWYQQSLDQGLQFLIQYYNGEERAKGNILERFSAQQFPDLHSELNLSSLELGDSALYFCAGSVGPTGYEQYFGPGTRLTVT.

The CDR3 reads CASSAHGGGTEAFF. The CDR3, as DNA: TGTGCCAGCAGTGCCCACGGCGGGGGCACTGAAGCTTTCTTT. V gene TRBV2 combines with J gene TRBJ1-1; TRBD1 might be the D (5 bases). V lost 4 bases, J lost 4 bases, and 13 bases lay in between. Germline V gene lookup returns CDR1 SNHLY and CDR2 FYNNEI. The CDR3 extends over 14 amino acids.

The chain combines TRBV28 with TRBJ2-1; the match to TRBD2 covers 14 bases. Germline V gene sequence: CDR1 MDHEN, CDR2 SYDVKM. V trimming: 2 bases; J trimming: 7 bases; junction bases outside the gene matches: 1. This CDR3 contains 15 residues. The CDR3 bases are TGTGCCAGCAGTTTAGGGACTAGCGGGGGAAATGAGCAGTTCTTC. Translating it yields CASSLGTSGGNEQFF. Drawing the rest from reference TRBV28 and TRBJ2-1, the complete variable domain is DVKVTQSSRYLVKRTGEKVFLECVQDMDHENMFWYRQDPGLGLRLIYFSYDVKMKEKGDIPEGYSVSREKKERFSLILESASTNQTSMYLCASSLGTSGGNEQFFGPGTRLTVL.

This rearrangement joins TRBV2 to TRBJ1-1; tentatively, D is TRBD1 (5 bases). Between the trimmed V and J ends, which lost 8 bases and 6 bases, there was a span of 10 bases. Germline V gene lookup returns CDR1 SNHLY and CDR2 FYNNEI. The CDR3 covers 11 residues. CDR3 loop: CASGRVAEAFF. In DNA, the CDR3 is TGTGCCAGCGGCAGGGTGGCTGAAGCTTTCTTT.

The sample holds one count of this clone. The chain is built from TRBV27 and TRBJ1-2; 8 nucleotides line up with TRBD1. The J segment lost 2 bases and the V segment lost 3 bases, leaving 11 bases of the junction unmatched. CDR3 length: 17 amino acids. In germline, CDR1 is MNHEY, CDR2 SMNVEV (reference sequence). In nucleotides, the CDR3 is TGTGCCAGCAGTTTCAGGCAGGGGGCTGGGTTAAACTATGGCTACACCTTC. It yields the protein CASSFRQGAGLNYGYTF.

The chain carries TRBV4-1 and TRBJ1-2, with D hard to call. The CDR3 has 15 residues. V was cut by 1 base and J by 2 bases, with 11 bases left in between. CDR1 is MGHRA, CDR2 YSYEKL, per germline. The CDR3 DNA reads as TGCGCCAGCAGCCAAGGTCAGGCGAGAAACTATGGCTACACCTTC. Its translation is CASSQGQARNYGYTF.

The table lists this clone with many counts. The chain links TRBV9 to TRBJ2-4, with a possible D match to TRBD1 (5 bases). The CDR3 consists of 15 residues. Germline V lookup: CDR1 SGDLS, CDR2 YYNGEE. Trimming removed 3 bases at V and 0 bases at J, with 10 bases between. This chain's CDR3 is CASSGGAVAKNIQYF. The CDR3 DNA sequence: TGTGCCAGCAGCGGGGGCGCCGTAGCCAAAAACATTCAGTACTTC.

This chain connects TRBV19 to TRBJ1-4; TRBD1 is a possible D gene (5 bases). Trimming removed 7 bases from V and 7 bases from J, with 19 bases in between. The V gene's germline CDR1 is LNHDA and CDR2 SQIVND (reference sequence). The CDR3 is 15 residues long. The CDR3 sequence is CASTHLGGGSEKLFF. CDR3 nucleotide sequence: TGTGCCAGTACTCATCTCGGGGGGGGAAGTGAAAAACTGTTTTTT. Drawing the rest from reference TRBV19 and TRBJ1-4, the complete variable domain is DGGITQSPKYLFRKEGQNVTLSCEQNLNHDAMYWYRQDPGQGLRLIYYSQIVNDFQKGDIAEGYSVSREKKESFPLTVTSAQKNPTAFYLCASTHLGGGSEKLFFGSGTQLSVL.

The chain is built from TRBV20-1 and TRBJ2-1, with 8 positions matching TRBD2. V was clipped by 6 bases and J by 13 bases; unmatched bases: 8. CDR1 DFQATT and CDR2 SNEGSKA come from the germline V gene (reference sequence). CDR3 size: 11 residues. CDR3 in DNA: TGCAGTGCGGGCACTAGCGGCCCTCAGTTCTTC. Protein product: CSAGTSGPQFF.

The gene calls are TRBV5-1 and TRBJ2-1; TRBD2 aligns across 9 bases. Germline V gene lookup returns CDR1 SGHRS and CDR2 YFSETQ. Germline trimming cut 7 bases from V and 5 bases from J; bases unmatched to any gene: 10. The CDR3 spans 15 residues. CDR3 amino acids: CASGRTSGSDNEQFF. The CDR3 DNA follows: TGCGCCAGCGGGCGTACTAGCGGGTCCGACAATGAGCAGTTCTTC.

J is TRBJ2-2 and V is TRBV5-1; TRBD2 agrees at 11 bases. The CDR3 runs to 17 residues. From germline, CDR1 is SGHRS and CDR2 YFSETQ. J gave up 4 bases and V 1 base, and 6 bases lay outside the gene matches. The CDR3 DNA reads TGCGCCAGCAGCTTGCTTAGCGGGAGGGCCAGCACCGGGGAGCTGTTTTTT. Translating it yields CASSLLSGRASTGELFF.

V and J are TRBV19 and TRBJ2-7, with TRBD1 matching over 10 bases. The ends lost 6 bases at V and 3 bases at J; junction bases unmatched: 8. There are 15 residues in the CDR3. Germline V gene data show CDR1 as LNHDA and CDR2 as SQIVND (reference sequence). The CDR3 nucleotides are TGTGCCAGTAGCCGGAATGGACAGGGGGACTACGAGCAGTACTTC. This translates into CASSRNGQGDYEQYF. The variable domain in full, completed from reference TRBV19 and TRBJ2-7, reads DGGITQSPKYLFRKEGQNVTLSCEQNLNHDAMYWYRQDPGQGLRLIYYSQIVNDFQKGDIAEGYSVSREKKESFPLTVTSAQKNPTAFYLCASSRNGQGDYEQYFGPGTRLTVT.

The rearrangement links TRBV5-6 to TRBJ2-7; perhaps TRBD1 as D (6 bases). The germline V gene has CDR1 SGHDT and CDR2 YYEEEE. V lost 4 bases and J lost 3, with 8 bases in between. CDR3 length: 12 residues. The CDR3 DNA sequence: TGTGCCAGCAGCCGGGACAACTACGAGCAGTACTTC. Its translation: CASSRDNYEQYF.

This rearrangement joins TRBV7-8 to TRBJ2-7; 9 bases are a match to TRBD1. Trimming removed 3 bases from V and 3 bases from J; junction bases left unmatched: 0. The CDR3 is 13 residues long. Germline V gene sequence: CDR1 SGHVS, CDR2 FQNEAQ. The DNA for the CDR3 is TGTGCCAGCAGCTTGACAGGGGGCTACGAGCAGTACTTC. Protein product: CASSLTGGYEQYF.

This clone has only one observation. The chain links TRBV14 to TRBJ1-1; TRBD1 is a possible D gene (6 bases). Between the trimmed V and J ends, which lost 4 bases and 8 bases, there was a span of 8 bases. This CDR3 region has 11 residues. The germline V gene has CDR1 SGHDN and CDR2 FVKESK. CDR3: CASSRTEEAFF. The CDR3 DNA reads TGTGCCAGCAGCCGGACAGAAGAAGCTTTCTTT.

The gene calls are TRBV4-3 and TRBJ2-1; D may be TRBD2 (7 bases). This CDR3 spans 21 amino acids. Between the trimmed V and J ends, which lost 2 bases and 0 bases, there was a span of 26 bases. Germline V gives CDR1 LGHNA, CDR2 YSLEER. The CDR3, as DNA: TGCGCCAGCAGCCAATTTGCGAATGCGGGGGCCTACCCGAGCTCCTACAATGAGCAGTTCTTC. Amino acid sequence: CASSQFANAGAYPSSYNEQFF.

The CDR3, as DNA: TGTGCCAGCAGTGATTTGACAGAAGACTATGGCTACACCTTC. Encoded protein: CASSDLTEDYGYTF. The chain has TRBV2 and TRBJ1-2, with D tentatively TRBD1 (5 bases). CDR3 length equals 14 residues. Germline lookup yields CDR1 SNHLY and CDR2 FYNNEI. V was trimmed by 3 bases and J by 3 bases, leaving 11 bases between them.

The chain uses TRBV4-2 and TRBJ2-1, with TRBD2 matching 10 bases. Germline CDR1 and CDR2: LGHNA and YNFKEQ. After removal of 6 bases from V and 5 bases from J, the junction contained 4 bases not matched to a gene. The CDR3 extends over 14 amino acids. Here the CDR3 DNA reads TGTGCCAGCAGACGTACTAGCGGGGACAATGAGCAGTTCTTC. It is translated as CASRRTSGDNEQFF.

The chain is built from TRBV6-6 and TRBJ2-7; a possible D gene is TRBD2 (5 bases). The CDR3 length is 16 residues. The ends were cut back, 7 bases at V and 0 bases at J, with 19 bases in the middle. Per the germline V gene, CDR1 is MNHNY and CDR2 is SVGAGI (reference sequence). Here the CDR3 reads CASTSLASGSSYEQYF. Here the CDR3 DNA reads TGTGCCAGCACCTCCCTGGCGAGTGGGAGCTCCTACGAGCAGTACTTC.

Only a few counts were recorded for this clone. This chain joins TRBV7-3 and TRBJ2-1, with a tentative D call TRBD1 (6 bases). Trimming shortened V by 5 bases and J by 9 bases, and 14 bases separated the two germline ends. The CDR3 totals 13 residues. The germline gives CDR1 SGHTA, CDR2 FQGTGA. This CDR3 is CASSVRQDGEQFF. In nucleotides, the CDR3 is TGTGCCAGCAGCGTTAGACAGGACGGTGAGCAGTTCTTC.

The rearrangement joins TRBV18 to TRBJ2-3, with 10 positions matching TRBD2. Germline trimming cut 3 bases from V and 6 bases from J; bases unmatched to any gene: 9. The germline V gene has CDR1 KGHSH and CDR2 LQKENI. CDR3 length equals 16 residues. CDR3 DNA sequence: TGTGCCAGCTCACCCAGTGGAGCGGGGGGGCCGGATACGCAGTATTTT. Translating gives CASSPSGAGGPDTQYF.

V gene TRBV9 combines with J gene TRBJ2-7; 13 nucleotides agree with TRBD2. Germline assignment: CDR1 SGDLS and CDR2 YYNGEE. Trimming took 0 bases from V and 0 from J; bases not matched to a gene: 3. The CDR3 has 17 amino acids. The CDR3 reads CASSVGTSGGVSYEQYF. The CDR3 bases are TGTGCCAGCAGCGTAGGCACTAGCGGGGGGGTCTCCTACGAGCAGTACTTC.